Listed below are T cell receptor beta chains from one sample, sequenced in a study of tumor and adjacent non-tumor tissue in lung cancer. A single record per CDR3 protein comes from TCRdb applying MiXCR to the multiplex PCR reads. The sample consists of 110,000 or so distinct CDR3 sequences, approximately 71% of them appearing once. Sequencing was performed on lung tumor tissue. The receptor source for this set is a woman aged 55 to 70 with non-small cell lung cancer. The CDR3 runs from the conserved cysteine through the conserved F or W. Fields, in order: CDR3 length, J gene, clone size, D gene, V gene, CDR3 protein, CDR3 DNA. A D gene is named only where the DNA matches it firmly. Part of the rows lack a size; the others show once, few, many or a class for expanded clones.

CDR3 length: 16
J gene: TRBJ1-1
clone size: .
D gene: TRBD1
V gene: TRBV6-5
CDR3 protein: CASSSYGQGTNTGTIF
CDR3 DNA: TGTGCCAGCAGTTCCTACGGACAGGGGACGAACACTGGAACTATCTTT

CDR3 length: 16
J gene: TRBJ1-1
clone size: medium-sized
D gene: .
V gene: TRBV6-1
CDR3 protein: CASSEGGGGRNTEAFF
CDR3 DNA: TGTGCCAGCAGTGAAGGAGGGGGGGGCCGGAACACTGAAGCTTTCTTT

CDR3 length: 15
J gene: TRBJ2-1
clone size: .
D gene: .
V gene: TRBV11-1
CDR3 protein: CASGRYGGQGNEQFF
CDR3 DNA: TGTGCCAGTGGCCGGTACGGGGGTCAAGGCAATGAGCAGTTCTTC

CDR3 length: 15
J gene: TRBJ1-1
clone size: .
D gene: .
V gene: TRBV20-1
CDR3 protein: CSASGYVLPETEAFF
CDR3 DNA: TGTAGTGCTAGTGGGTATGTGCTTCCGGAGACTGAAGCTTTCTTT

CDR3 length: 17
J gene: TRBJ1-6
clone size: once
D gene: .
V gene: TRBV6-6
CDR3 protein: CASSFDEETYYNSLLHF
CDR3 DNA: TGTGCCAGCAGTTTTGATGAAGAGACCTACTATAATTCACTCCTCCACTTT

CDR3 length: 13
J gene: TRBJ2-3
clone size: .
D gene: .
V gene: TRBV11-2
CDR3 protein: CVSSLVPLSTQYF
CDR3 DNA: TGTGTCAGCAGCTTAGTACCGCTGTCGACGCAGTATTTT

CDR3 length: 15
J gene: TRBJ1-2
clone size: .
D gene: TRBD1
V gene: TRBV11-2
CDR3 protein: CASSLDWTGDECYTF
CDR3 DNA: TGTGCCAGCAGCTTAGATTGGACAGGGGATGAATGCTACACATTT

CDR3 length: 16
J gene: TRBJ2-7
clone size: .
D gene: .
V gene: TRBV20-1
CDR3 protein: CTARDRGRGVAYEQYF
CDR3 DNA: TGCACTGCTAGAGATCGGGGGCGTGGAGTGGCTTACGAGCAGTACTTC

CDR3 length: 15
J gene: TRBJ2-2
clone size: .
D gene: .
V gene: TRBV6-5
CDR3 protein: CASSSWNSGGGELLF
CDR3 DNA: TGTGCCAGCAGTTCCTGGAATAGCGGTGGCGGGGAGCTGCTTTTT

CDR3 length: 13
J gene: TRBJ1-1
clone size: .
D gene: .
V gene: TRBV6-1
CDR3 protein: CASQSYSGTEAFF
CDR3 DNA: TGTGCCAGCCAATCCTACAGTGGAACTGAAGCTTTCTTT

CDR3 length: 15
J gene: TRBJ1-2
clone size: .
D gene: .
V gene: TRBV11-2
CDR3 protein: CASNSAGWGAHGYTF
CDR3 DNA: TGTGCCAGCAACTCGGCTGGCTGGGGGGCGCATGGCTACACCTTC

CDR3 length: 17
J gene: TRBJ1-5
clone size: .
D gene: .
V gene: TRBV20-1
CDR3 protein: CSARESRVGSSNKPQHF
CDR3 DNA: TGCAGTGCTAGAGAATCTAGGGTAGGTTCTAGCAATAAGCCCCAGCATTTT

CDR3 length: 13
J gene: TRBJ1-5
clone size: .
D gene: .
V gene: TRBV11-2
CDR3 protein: CANRLEGGQPQHF
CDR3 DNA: TGTGCCAACAGATTGGAGGGAGGCCAGCCCCAGCATTTT

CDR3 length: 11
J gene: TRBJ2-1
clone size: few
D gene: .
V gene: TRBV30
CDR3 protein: CAWDSYNEQFF
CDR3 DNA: TGTGCCTGGGACTCCTACAATGAGCAGTTCTTC

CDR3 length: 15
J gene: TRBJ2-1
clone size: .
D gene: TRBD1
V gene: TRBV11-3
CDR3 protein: CASSLEPTRGFVQFF
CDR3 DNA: TGTGCCAGCAGTTTAGAGCCAACCAGGGGGTTCGTGCAGTTCTTC

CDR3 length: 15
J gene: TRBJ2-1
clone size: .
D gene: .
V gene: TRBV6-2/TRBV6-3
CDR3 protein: CASSQRQDGYNEQFF
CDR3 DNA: TGTGCCAGCAGTCAAAGACAGGATGGTTACAATGAGCAGTTCTTC

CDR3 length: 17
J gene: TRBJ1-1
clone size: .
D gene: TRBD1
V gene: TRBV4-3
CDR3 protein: CASSQAWSGVGGTEAFF
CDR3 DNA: TGCGCCAGCAGCCAAGCATGGTCAGGGGTAGGGGGCACTGAAGCATTCTTT

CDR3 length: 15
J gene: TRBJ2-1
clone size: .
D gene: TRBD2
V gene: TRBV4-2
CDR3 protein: CASSRGTRGIGEQFF
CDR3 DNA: TGTGCCAGCAGCCGAGGGACTAGAGGGATCGGTGAGCAGTTCTTC

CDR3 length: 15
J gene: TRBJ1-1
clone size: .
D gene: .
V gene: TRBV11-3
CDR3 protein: CASGLDFSGNTEAFF
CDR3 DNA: TGTGCCAGCGGCTTAGACTTCTCGGGAAACACTGAAGCTTTCTTT

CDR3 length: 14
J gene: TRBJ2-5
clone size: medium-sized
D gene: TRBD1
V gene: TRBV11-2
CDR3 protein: CASSRNDRGGTQYF
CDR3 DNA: TGTGCCAGCAGCCGAAACGACAGGGGAGGGACCCAGTACTTC

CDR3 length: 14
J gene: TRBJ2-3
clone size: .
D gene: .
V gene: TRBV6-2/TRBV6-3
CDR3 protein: CVSSYVISTETQYF
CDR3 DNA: TGTGTCAGCAGTTACGTGATCAGCACAGAAACGCAGTATTTT

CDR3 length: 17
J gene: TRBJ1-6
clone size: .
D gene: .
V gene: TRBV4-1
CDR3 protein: CASNQEIPGVANSPLHF
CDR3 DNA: TGCGCCAGCAACCAAGAAATTCCGGGGGTGGCGAATTCACCCCTCCACTTT

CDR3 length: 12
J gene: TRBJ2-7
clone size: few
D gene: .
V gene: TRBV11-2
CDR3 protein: CASSADIYEQYF
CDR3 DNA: TGTGCCAGTAGCGCGGACATCTACGAGCAGTACTTC

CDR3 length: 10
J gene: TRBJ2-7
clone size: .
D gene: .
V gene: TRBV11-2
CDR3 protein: CASSSYERYF
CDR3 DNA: TGTGCCAGCAGCTCATACGAGCGGTACTTC

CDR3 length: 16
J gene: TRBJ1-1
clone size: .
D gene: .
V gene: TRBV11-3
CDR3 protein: CASSSMVRRDDNEAFF
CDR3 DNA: TGTGCCAGCAGCTCTATGGTCCGTCGGGATGACAATGAAGCCTTCTTT

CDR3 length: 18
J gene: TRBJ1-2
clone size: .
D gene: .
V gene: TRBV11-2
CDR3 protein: CASITLWGTAGIKYGYTF
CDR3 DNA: TGCGCCAGCATTACTCTATGGGGCACCGCAGGAATTAAATATGGCTACACCTTC

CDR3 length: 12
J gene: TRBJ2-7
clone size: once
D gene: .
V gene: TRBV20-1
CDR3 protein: CSARDMTYVQYF
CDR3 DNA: TGCAGTGCTAGGGACATGACCTACGTGCAGTACTTC

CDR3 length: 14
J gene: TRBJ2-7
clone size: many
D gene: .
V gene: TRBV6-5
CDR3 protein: CASKSGGQGPLYNF
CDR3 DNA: TGTGCCAGCAAGTCAGGAGGGCAGGGGCCCCTATATAACTTC

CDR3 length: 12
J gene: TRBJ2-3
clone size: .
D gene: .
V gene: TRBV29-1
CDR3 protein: CTATTSTNTQYF
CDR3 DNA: TGCACCGCGACTACGTCGACCAATACGCAGTATTTT

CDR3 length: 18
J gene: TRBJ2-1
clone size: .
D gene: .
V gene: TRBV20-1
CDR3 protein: CSAIAAGPPLNSYNEKFF
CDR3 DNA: TGCAGCGCTATAGCAGCGGGTCCACCCCTTAACTCCTACAATGAGAAGTTCTTC

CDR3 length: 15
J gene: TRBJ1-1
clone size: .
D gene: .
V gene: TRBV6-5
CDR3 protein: CASRDIWGWSPEAFF
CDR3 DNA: TGTGCCAGCAGGGATATATGGGGCTGGAGCCCTGAAGCTTTCTTT

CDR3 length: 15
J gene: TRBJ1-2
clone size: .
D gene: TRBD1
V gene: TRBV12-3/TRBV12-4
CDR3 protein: CASNSGTVAYYGYTF
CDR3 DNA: TGTGCCAGCAATTCCGGGACAGTTGCGTACTATGGCTACACCTTC

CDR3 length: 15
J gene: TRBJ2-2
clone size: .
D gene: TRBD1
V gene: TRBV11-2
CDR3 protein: CASSLQTGRTVELFF
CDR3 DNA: TGTGCCAGCAGCCTACAGACAGGGCGCACCGTGGAGCTGTTTTTT

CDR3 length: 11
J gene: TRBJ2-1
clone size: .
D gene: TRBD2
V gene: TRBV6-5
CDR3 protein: CASWGGDEQIF
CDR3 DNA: TGTGCCAGCTGGGGGGGTGATGAGCAGATCTTC

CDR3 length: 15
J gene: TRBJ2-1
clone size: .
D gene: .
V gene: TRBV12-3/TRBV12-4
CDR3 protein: CVSNFGGRSYNEQFF
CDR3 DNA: TGTGTCAGCAATTTCGGGGGGCGCTCCTACAATGAGCAGTTCTTC

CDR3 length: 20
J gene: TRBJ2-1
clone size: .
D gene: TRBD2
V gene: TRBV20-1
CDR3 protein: CNARDFGTSGGESSYNEQFF
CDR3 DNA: TGCAATGCTAGAGATTTCGGGACTAGCGGGGGGGAAAGCTCCTACAATGAGCAGTTCTTT

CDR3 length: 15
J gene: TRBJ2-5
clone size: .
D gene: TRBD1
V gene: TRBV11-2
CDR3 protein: CASNSTGAGGWTQYF
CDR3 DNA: TGTGCCAGCAACTCGACAGGGGCAGGGGGCTGGACCCAGTACTTC

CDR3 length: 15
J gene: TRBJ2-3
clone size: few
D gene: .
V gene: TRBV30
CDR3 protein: CAWSPSATIFDTQYF
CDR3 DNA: TGTGCCTGGAGCCCCAGTGCGACTATTTTTGATACGCAGTATTTT

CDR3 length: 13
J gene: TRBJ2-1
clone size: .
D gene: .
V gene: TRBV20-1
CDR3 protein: CSAIGLVINGQFF
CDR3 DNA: TGCAGTGCGATAGGCCTAGTTATAAATGGGCAGTTCTTC

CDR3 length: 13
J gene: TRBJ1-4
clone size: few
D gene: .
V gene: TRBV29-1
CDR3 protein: CSVEDYGGGKLFF
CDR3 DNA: TGCAGCGTTGAAGATTATGGGGGAGGAAAACTGTTTTTT

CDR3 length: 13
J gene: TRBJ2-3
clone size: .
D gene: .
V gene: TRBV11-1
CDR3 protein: CASSRAGTDRQYF
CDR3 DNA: TGTGCCAGCAGCAGGGCGGGAACAGATAGGCAGTATTTT

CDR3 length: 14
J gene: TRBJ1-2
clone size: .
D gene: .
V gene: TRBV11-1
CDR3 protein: CGSSPQGPLYGYTF
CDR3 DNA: TGTGGCAGTAGCCCACAGGGCCCGCTCTATGGCTACACCTTC

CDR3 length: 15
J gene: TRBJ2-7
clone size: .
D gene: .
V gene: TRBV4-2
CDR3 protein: CASIQEGQGGYEQYF
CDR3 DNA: TGTGCCAGCATCCAAGAGGGGCAGGGGGGGTACGAGCAGTACTTC

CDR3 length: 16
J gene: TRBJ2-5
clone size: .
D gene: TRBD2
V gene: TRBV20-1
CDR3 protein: CSATGSQREGQETQYF
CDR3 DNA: TGCAGTGCTACAGGTAGTCAGCGGGAGGGCCAGGAGACCCAGTACTTC

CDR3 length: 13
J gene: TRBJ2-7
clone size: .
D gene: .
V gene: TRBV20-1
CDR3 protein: CGATRGKNYEQYF
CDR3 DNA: TGCGGTGCTACTCGAGGGAAGAACTACGAGCAGTACTTC

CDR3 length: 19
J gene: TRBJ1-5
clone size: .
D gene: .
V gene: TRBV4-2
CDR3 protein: CTGNQGRDRPLYSNQPQHF
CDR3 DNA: TGTACCGGCAACCAAGGCCGGGACCGACCGCTTTATAGCAATCAGCCCCAGCATTTT

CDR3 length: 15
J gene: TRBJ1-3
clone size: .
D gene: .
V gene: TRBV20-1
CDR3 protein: CSALTLRAGGNIIYF
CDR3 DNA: TGCAGTGCCCTCACTCTCAGGGCGGGAGGAAACATCATATATTTT

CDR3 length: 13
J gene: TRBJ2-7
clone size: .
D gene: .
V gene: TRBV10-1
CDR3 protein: CTSSVQRRSEQYF
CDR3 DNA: TGCACCAGCAGTGTACAGAGACGAAGTGAGCAGTACTTC

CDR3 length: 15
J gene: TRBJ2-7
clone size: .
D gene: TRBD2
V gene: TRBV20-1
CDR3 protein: CRAGLPGGLSYEQYF
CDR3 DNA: TGCAGAGCTGGGTTACCGGGAGGCCTCTCCTACGAGCAGTACTTC

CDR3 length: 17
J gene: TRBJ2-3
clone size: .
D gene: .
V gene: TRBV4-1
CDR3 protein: CVSSPRSTGSGADTQYF
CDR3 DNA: TGCGTCAGCAGCCCTAGATCGACAGGTAGTGGCGCAGATACGCAGTATTTT

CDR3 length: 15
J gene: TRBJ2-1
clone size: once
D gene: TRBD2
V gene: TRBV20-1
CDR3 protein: CGARSSGRGQGEQFF
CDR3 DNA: TGTGGTGCTAGAAGTAGCGGGAGGGGTCAGGGTGAGCAGTTCTTC